The clone carrying this T cell receptor (beta chain) was found a few times. Its specificity is not known. This CDR3 comprises 13 residues. The V gene lost 4 bases and the J gene lost 4 bases, with 10 bases spanning the gap. These data originate in a study of Graves' ophthalmopathy and Graves' hyperthyroidism. Amplification from RNA transcripts yielded the TCR beta CDR3 regions. Investigators did first-round RT-PCR with HTBI primers, then second-round multiplex PCR. TCRdb re-called the multiplex PCR reads through MiXCR, storing one row per CDR3 protein. The sample has some 370,000 distinct CDR3 sequences, approximately 18% seen once. Study-level results: Sensitivity of approximately 70% and specificity of nearly 75% were achieved by the model that predicted ophthalmopathy progression.

Exclusion applied to patients with other autoimmune diseases, uncontrolled infections, pregnancy or lactation. The sequence was obtained from an adult woman with stable Graves' hyperthyroidism. The sequencing sample was made of peripheral blood. The chain has TRBV12-3 or TRBV12-4 and TRBJ2-5; the D gene is possibly TRBD1 (6 bases). Here the CDR3 reads CASSYNRAETQYF. The CDR3 DNA follows: TGTGCCAGCAGTTACAACAGGGCAGAGACCCAGTACTTC.